The TCR beta chain described here comes from a study of long-term antiretroviral therapy in people with HIV. Study conclusions and caveats: When set beside controls, HIV repertoires had CDR3 length ranges that were narrower. Collection spanned 2004 to 2017; ART regimens may be less effective than current ones.

Survey-level resolution applied to immunoSEQ assay v3.0. TCRdb's copy holds only in-frame clones and misses some; the assay was immunoSEQ multiplex PCR. The table records about 39,000 clones, approximately 86% of them present only once. Germline V lookup: CDR1 MNHNS, CDR2 SASEGT. V shed 2 bases and J 0 bases; nucleotides not matched to a gene: 13. The CDR3 runs to 20 residues. Details on this clone: What it binds is not known.

V gene TRBV6-1 combines with J gene TRBJ2-3; 11 nucleotides align to TRBD2. The receptor's source is a woman aged 18-30 years with HIV. The source material was unsorted PBMCs, sampled just before starting antiretroviral therapy. The chain's CDR3 is CASSERLGLAVLGSTDTQYF. In DNA, the CDR3 is TGTGCCAGCAGTGAAAGATTGGGACTAGCGGTTCTCGGAAGCACAGATACGCAGTATTTT.